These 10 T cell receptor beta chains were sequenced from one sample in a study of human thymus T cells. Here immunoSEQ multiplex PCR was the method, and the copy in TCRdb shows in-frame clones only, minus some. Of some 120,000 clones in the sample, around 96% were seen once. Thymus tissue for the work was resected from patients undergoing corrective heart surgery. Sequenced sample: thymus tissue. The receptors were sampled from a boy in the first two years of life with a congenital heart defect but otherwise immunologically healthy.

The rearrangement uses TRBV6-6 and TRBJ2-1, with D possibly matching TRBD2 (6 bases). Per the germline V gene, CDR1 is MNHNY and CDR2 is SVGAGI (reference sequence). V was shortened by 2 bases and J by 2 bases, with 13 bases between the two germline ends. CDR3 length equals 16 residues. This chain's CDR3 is CASSYGAGPAYNEQFF. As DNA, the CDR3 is TGTGCCAGCAGTTACGGGGCGGGGCCAGCCTACAATGAGCAGTTCTTC.

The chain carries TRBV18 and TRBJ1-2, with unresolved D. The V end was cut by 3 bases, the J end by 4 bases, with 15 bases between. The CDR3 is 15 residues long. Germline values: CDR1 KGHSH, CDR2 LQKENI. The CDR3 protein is CASSPSSPGGYGYTF. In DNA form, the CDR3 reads TGTGCCAGCTCACCGTCATCTCCCGGTGGCTATGGCTACACCTTC.

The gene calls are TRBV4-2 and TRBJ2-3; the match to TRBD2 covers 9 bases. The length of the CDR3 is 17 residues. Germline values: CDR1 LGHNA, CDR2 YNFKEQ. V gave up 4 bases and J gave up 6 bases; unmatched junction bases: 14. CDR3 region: CASSPRTSELVDDTQYF. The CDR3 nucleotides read TGTGCCAGCAGCCCTCGGACTAGCGAATTGGTTGATGATACGCAGTATTTT.

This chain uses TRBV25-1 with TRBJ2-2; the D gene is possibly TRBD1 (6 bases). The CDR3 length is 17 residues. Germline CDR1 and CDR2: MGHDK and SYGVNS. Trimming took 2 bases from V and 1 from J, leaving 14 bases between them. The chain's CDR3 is CASSEPPGHMNTGELFF. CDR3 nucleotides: TGTGCCAGCAGTGAACCTCCGGGACACATGAACACCGGGGAGCTGTTTTTT.

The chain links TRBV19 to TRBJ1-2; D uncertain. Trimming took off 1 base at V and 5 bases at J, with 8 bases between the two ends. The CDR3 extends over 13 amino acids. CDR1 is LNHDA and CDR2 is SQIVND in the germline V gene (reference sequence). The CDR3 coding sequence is TGTGCCAGTAGTATAGTTGAGAAGTATGGCTACACCTTC. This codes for CASSIVEKYGYTF.

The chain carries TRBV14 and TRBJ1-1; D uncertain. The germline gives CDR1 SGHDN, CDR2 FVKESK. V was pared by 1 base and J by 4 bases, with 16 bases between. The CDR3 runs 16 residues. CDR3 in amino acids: CASSQARSRSGTEAFF. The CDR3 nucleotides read TGTGCCAGCAGCCAAGCTAGATCGAGGTCTGGCACTGAAGCTTTCTTT.

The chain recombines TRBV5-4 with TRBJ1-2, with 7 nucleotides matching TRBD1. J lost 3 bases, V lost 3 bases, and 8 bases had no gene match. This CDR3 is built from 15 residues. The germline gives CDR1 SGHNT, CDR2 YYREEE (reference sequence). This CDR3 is CASSSKGAVDYGYTF. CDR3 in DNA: TGTGCCAGCAGCTCTAAGGGGGCGGTGGACTATGGCTACACCTTC.

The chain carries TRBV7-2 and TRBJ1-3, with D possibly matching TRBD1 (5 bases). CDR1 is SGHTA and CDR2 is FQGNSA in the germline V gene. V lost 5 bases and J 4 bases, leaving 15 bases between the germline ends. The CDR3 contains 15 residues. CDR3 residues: CASSPYGAGGNTIYF. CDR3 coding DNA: TGTGCCAGCAGCCCATATGGGGCCGGGGGAAACACCATATATTTT.

The CDR3 here is CASSSLLEPQETQYF. CDR3 DNA sequence: TGTGCCAGCAGCTCCCTACTAGAGCCACAAGAGACCCAGTACTTC. The chain recombines TRBV6-1 with TRBJ2-5; TRBD2 is a possible D gene (5 bases). V was pared by 6 bases and J by 2 bases, with 16 bases between. Germline V CDR1 and CDR2: MNHNS, SASEGT. The CDR3 loop spans 15 amino acids.

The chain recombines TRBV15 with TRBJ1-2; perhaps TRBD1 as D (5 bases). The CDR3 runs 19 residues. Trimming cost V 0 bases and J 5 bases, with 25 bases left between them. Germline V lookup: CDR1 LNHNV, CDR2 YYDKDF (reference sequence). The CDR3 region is CATSRDRSPPWGGKYGYTF. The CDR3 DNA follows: TGTGCCACCAGCAGAGATAGATCCCCCCCCTGGGGGGGGAAATATGGCTACACCTTC.